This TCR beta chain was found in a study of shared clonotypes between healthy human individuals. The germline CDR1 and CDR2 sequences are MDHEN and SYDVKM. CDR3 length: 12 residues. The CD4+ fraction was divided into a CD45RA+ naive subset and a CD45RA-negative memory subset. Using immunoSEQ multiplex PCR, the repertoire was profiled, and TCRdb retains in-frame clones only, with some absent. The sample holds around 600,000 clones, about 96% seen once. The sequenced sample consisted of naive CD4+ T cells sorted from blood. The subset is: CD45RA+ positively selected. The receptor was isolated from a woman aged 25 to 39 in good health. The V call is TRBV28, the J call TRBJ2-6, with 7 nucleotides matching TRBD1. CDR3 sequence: CATGVGANVLTF. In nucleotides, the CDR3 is TGTGCTACAGGGGTTGGGGCCAACGTCCTGACTTTC.